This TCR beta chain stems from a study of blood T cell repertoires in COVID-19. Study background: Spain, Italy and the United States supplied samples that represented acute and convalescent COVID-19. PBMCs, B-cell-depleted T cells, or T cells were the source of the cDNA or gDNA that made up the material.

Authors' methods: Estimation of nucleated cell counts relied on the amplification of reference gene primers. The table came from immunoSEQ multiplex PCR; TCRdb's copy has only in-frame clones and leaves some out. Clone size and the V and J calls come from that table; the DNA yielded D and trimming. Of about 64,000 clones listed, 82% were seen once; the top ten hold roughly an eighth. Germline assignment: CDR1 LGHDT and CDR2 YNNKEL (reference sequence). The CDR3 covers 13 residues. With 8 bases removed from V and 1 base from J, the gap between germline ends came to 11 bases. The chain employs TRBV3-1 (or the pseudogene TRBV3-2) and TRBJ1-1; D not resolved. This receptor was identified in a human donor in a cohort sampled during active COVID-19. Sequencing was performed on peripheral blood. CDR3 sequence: CASELRGNTEAFF. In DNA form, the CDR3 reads TGTGCCAGCGAGTTGCGAGGGAACACTGAAGCTTTCTTT.